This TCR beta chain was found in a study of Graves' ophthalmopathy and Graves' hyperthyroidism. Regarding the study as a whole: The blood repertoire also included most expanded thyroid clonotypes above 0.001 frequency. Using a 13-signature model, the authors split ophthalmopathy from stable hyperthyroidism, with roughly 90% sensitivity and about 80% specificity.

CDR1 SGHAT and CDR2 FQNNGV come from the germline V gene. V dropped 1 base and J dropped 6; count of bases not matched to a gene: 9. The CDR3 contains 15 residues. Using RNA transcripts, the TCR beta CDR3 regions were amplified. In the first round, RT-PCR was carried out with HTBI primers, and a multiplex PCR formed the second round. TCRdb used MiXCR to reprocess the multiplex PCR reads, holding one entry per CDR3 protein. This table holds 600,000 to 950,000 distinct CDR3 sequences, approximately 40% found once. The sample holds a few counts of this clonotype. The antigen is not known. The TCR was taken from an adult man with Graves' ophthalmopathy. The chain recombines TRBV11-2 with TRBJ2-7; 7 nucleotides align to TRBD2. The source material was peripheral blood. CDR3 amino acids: CASSLVGGTSGEQYF. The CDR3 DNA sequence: TGTGCCAGCAGCTTAGTGGGAGGGACCTCCGGCGAGCAGTACTTC.